This entry lists 30 T cell receptor beta chains sequenced from one sample in a study of vaccination and CD4 T cells after COVID-19. For these TCRs, the target antigens are not known. Noted treatment: roughly 11-day PBMC culture with coronavirus spike peptide pools or control peptides (ViraFEST assay). The Oncomine TCR Beta short-read assay sequenced DNA from cultured CD4+ T cells. One entry per CDR3 protein results from TCRdb running MiXCR on the PCR reads. In the table there are about 4,400 distinct CDR3 sequences, 15% to 20% of which are singletons. Source material: CD4+ T cells from blood, cultured in vitro. These receptors were taken from a human donor who had recovered from COVID-19.

Relative to its sample, this clonotype is medium-sized. The J gene is TRBJ1-2, the V gene TRBV10-1; no clear D gene. The CDR3 length is 14 residues. V shed 0 bases and J shed 8 bases, with 13 bases lying between them. Per the germline V gene, CDR1 is WNHNN and CDR2 is SYGVQD (reference sequence). For the CDR3, the DNA is TGCGCCAGCAGTGAGTCCAACCGGTCCTGGGGCTACACCTTC. As protein: CASSESNRSWGYTF.

The chain joins TRBV5-6 to TRBJ1-2, with 12 bases fitting TRBD1. This CDR3 comprises 14 residues. V trimming: 1 base; J trimming: 14 bases; junction bases outside the gene matches: 9. From germline, CDR1 is SGHDT and CDR2 YYEEEE. The CDR3 nucleotides read TGTGCCAGCAGCTTGCCGGGACAGGGGGCACGGGGGACCTTC. This encodes CASSLPGQGARGTF.

The chain links TRBV18 to TRBJ1-2; weak D call: TRBD1 (5 bases). The CDR3 consists of 14 residues. Trimming removed 5 bases at V and 13 bases at J, with 23 bases between. Per germline, CDR1 KGHSH and CDR2 LQKENI. CDR3 DNA sequence: TGTGCCAGCTCATCTCCGGGACCGTTAATTGTGTTCACCTTC. It is translated as CASSSPGPLIVFTF.

This clonotype came up a few times. The chain joins TRBV5-4 to TRBJ2-1, with D uncertain. The CDR3 runs to 12 residues. CDR1 is SGHNT and CDR2 is YYREEE in the germline V gene (reference sequence). The V gene lost 0 bases and the J gene lost 7 bases, with 5 bases spanning the gap. CDR3 coding DNA: TGTGCCAGCAGCTTGGGGGCAAATGAGCAGTTCTTC. Translating it yields CASSLGANEQFF.

This clonotype has a handful of counts. This chain connects TRBV29-1 to TRBJ1-2; possible D gene TRBD1, 6 bases. Looked up from germline, CDR1 is SQVTM and CDR2 is ANQGSEA. The length of the CDR3 is 13 residues. V lost 5 bases, J lost 2 bases, and 12 bases lay in between. The CDR3 loop reads CSVQQGENYGYTF. The CDR3 DNA reads as TGCAGCGTTCAACAGGGAGAAAACTATGGCTACACCTTC.

The chain has TRBV5-4 and TRBJ2-7, with TRBD1 matching 8 bases. V lost 1 base, J lost 4 bases, and 4 bases stayed unmatched. From germline, CDR1 is SGHNT and CDR2 YYREEE (reference sequence). The CDR3 runs to 14 residues. CDR3 sequence reads: CASSLRQGAYEQYF. The CDR3 nucleotides are TGTGCCAGCAGCTTGAGGCAGGGGGCATACGAGCAGTACTTC.

This clonotype was picked up a small number of times. V usage is TRBV6-1 and J usage is TRBJ2-1; tentatively, D is TRBD2 (6 bases). The germline CDR1 and CDR2 sequences are MNHNS and SASEGT. Trimming took off 8 bases at V and 4 bases at J, with 15 bases between the two ends. CDR3 size: 14 residues. CDR3 in DNA: TGTGCCAGCCGGAGGTTGGGGACTTACAATGAGCAGTTCTTC. This encodes CASRRLGTYNEQFF.

The table lists this clonotype with a few counts. The V and J genes are TRBV11-1 and TRBJ2-5; TRBD2 matches at 7 bases. The length of the CDR3 is 13 residues. V dropped 11 bases and J dropped 7; count of bases not matched to a gene: 13. CDR1 is SGHAT and CDR2 is FQDESV in the germline V gene (reference sequence). CDR3 bases: TGTGCCTCCGTAGCGGGCAGGGTGGGGACCCAGTACTTC. Translated, it gives CASVAGRVGTQYF.

This clonotype was found a few times. The chain combines TRBV5-4 with TRBJ1-1, with 8 bases that match TRBD1. CDR1 and CDR2 from the germline V gene are SGHNT and YYREEE (reference sequence). The junction had 9 bases not matched to a gene; V was cut back by 2 bases and J by 3 bases. CDR3 size: 16 residues. CDR3 residues: CASSFGQGALDTEAFF. The DNA of the CDR3 is TGTGCCAGCAGCTTTGGTCAGGGGGCTCTGGACACTGAAGCTTTCTTT.

This chain links TRBV5-1 with TRBJ1-1; TRBD1 matches 10 bases. The CDR3 sequence is 14 residues long. V was pared by 4 bases and J by 7 bases, with 7 bases of the junction left unmatched. CDR1 is SGHRS, CDR2 YFSETQ, per germline. The chain's CDR3 is CASSLRTGGDEAFF. The CDR3 DNA reads as TGCGCCAGCAGCCTCAGGACAGGGGGGGATGAAGCTTTCTTT. Combining the CDR3 with reference TRBV5-1 and TRBJ1-1 gives the whole variable domain KAGVTQTPRYLIKTRGQQVTLSCSPISGHRSVSWYQQTPGQGLQFLFEYFSETQRNKGNFPGRFSGRQFSNSRSEMNVSTLELGDSALYLCASSLRTGGDEAFFGQGTRLTVV.

This clonotype was detected only a few times. The chain is built from TRBV19 and TRBJ2-7, with D unclear. V was cut by 6 bases and J by 6 bases, with 15 bases left in between. The CDR3 loop spans 13 amino acids. Germline lookup yields CDR1 LNHDA and CDR2 SQIVND (reference sequence). The CDR3: CASSRTERSEQYF. The DNA for the CDR3 is TGTGCCAGTAGCCGGACGGAACGCTCCGAGCAGTACTTC.

The chain joins TRBV10-3 to TRBJ1-3, with 7 bases identical to TRBD1. The CDR3 contains 14 residues. Germline CDR1 and CDR2: ENHRY and SYGVKD. Trimming removed 10 bases from V and 3 bases from J; junction bases left unmatched: 9. The CDR3 reads CATGDSRGGNTIYF. In DNA form, the CDR3 reads TGTGCCACGGGGGACAGTAGGGGTGGAAACACCATATATTTT.

This clonotype appeared a single time. A read error may explain this, as a much larger clone is one base away. The rearrangement links TRBV6-1 to TRBJ1-1, with D tentatively TRBD1 (5 bases). The germline V gene encodes CDR1 MNHNS and CDR2 SASEGT. The CDR3 length is 13 residues. The CDR3 region has the DNA TGTACCAGCAGTGGCCCGGGGGGCACTGAAGCTTTCTTT. It is translated as CTSSGPGGTEAFF.

This clonotype was seen more than once but under ten times. This chain joins TRBV7-8 and TRBJ1-5; D might be TRBD1 (5 bases). The CDR3 has 13 amino acids. Germline assignment: CDR1 SGHVS and CDR2 FQNEAQ. Trimming stripped 1 base from V and 6 bases from J, with 7 bases between. This CDR3 is CASSLVGGQPQHF. CDR3 nucleotide sequence: TGTGCCAGCAGCTTAGTGGGGGGTCAGCCCCAGCATTTT.

A few counts support this clonotype. The gene calls are TRBV2 and TRBJ2-3, with D perhaps matching TRBD2 (6 bases). The CDR3 totals 14 residues. Germline V CDR1 and CDR2: SNHLY, FYNNEI. V was clipped by 11 bases and J by 2 bases, with 17 bases between them. The CDR3 sequence: CAGNRDFSTDTQYF. For the CDR3, the DNA is TGTGCCGGGAACCGGGACTTCTCCACAGATACGCAGTATTTT.

This clonotype was seen only a few times. V gene TRBV6-5 combines with J gene TRBJ1-1, with D possibly matching TRBD1 (5 bases). This CDR3 has 12 residues. V dropped 4 bases and J dropped 5 bases, with 8 bases sitting between them. Germline V gene sequence: CDR1 MNHEY, CDR2 SVGAGI. CDR3 protein: CASSFRGTEAFF. In DNA form, the CDR3 reads TGTGCCAGCAGTTTTAGGGGTACTGAAGCTTTCTTT.

This clonotype qualifies as medium-sized. V usage is TRBV20-1 and J usage is TRBJ2-3; D remains unclear. The V and J ends lost 1 base and 6 bases respectively, with 14 bases between them. Per germline, CDR1 DFQATT and CDR2 SNEGSKA (reference sequence). This CDR3 spans 14 amino acids. In DNA form, the CDR3 reads TGCAGTGCTAGAGCGAGTTCGGCTCCGGATACGCAGTATTTT. It translates to CSARASSAPDTQYF.

This clonotype was counted only a few times. This chain joins TRBV20-1 and TRBJ2-1, with 9 nucleotides matching TRBD2. With 4 bases clipped from V and 8 bases from J, the junction kept 12 bases outside the gene matches. CDR3 length equals 15 residues. The germline V gene has CDR1 DFQATT and CDR2 SNEGSKA (reference sequence). CDR3 region: CSAMGLAPFRYEQFF. Written as DNA, the CDR3 is TGCAGTGCTATGGGACTAGCCCCATTTCGCTATGAGCAGTTCTTC.

This clonotype was detected a few times. The chain carries TRBV5-1 and TRBJ2-3; D unclear. This CDR3 is 15 amino acids long. Germline CDR1 SGHRS, CDR2 YFSETQ. Deletions cut 0 bases from V and 6 bases from J, with 14 bases between. The CDR3 sequence: CASSLEGTAVDTQYF. As DNA, the CDR3 is TGCGCCAGCAGCTTGGAAGGCACGGCGGTGGATACGCAGTATTTT.

The genes are TRBV2 and TRBJ2-7; D call uncertain. CDR1 SNHLY and CDR2 FYNNEI come from the germline V gene. Trimming shortened V by 6 bases and J by 1 base, and 7 bases separated the two germline ends. This CDR3 region has 12 residues. CDR3 residues: CASRAISYEQYF. In DNA form, the CDR3 reads TGTGCCAGCAGGGCTATATCCTACGAGCAGTACTTC.

This clonotype occurred a few times. The chain employs TRBV20-1 and TRBJ1-4; no firm D call. Germline assignment: CDR1 DFQATT and CDR2 SNEGSKA (reference sequence). Trimming shortened V by 6 bases and J by 0 bases, and 5 bases separated the two germline ends. This CDR3 spans 12 amino acids. CDR3 in amino acids: CSARATNEKLFF. CDR3 in DNA: TGCAGTGCCCGAGCAACTAATGAAAAACTGTTTTTT.

The rearrangement links TRBV29-1 to TRBJ2-5; the D gene could be TRBD1 or TRBD2 (6 bases each). V gave up 7 bases and J gave up 5 bases, with 20 bases separating them. The CDR3 covers 14 residues. Germline assignment: CDR1 SQVTM and CDR2 ANQGSEA. CDR3 DNA sequence: TGCAGCGGCAACAGATTAGGGGGGTTCGAGACCCAGTACTTC. This encodes CSGNRLGGFETQYF.

The J gene is TRBJ2-5, the V gene TRBV30; TRBD2 matches at 8 bases. Germline CDR1 is GTSNPN and CDR2 is SVGIG (reference sequence). Trimming took 3 bases from V and 5 from J; bases not matched to a gene: 5. The CDR3 spans 13 residues. The CDR3 DNA is TGTGCCTGGAGCGGGGGGGCCTTCGAGACCCAGTACTTC. Its translation: CAWSGGAFETQYF.

J is TRBJ2-7 and V is TRBV5-1; 9 positions match TRBD1. The CDR3 has 16 amino acids. The V and J ends lost 4 bases and 4 bases, in that order; junction bases with no gene match: 12. Germline lookup yields CDR1 SGHRS and CDR2 YFSETQ. The CDR3 region is CASSTGWGTGTYEQYF. The CDR3 DNA follows: TGCGCCAGCAGCACCGGATGGGGGACAGGGACTTACGAGCAGTACTTC.

This clonotype is categorized as medium-sized. V usage is TRBV6-5 and J usage is TRBJ1-2; a weak D match, TRBD1 (5 bases). With 2 bases removed from V and 7 bases from J, the gap between germline ends came to 11 bases. Germline CDR1 reads MNHEY; CDR2 reads SVGAGI. This CDR3 comprises 13 residues. The CDR3 nucleotides read TGTGCCAGCAGTTACATGGGGCGGAGTGGCTACACCTTC. This encodes CASSYMGRSGYTF.

By proportion, this clonotype is medium-sized. The chain has TRBV6-1 and TRBJ1-5; D unresolved. Germline V lookup: CDR1 MNHNS, CDR2 SASEGT. V lost 6 bases to trimming and J lost 0 bases, with 9 bases between them. The CDR3 is made up of 14 amino acids. Here the CDR3 reads CASSRGVSNQPQHF. The CDR3, as DNA: TGTGCCAGCAGCCGGGGAGTTAGCAATCAGCCCCAGCATTTT.

This clonotype is medium-sized (0.01 to 0.1%) by share. The chain carries TRBV27 and TRBJ1-4; D is undetermined. V dropped 0 bases and J dropped 8 bases, with 10 bases sitting between them. Germline V gene data show CDR1 as MNHEY and CDR2 as SMNVEV (reference sequence). This CDR3 is 14 amino acids long. The CDR3 sequence: CASSLSFGLEKLFF. In nucleotides, the CDR3 is TGTGCCAGCAGTTTATCGTTCGGGCTGGAAAAACTGTTTTTT.

The table lists this clonotype with a few counts. V usage is TRBV7-3 and J usage is TRBJ2-7; 10 bases fit TRBD2. CDR1 and CDR2 (germline): SGHTA, FQGTGA. The CDR3 extends over 15 amino acids. V dropped 5 bases and J dropped 2; count of bases not matched to a gene: 6. Here the CDR3 DNA reads TGTGCCAGCAGCATAATAGCGGGGGGTGCCTACGAGCAGTACTTC. Its protein product is CASSIIAGGAYEQYF.

This clonotype is classed as medium-sized (0.01 to 0.1%). The V gene is TRBV12-3 or TRBV12-4, the J gene TRBJ2-7; possible D gene TRBD2, 5 bases. The CDR3 extends over 13 amino acids. With 5 bases removed from V and 7 bases from J, the gap between germline ends came to 15 bases. The CDR3 loop is CASSERDGGEQYF. For the CDR3, the DNA is TGTGCCAGCAGTGAGAGGGATGGTGGGGAGCAGTACTTC.

This chain links TRBV30 with TRBJ1-6, with D unclear. The CDR3 contains 12 residues. V was clipped by 1 base and J by 18 bases, with 16 bases between them. The germline gives CDR1 GTSNPN, CDR2 SVGIG (reference sequence). CDR3 in DNA: TGTGCCTGGAGTGCATCACCGGGGATCGCCCACTTT. This codes for CAWSASPGIAHF.